The rows below give T cell receptor beta chains drawn from one sample of a study of blood T cell repertoires in COVID-19. Assay used: immunoSEQ multiplex PCR; TCRdb lists only in-frame clones, some missing. The repertoire includes approximately 180,000 clones, 85% to 90% of them detected once, and approximately 6.2% sits in the top ten. The sample taken for sequencing was PBMCs or T cells enriched from blood (not recorded which). These receptors were taken from a man aged 35-49 years who had recovered from COVID-19. Both conserved end residues are part of each CDR3. A D gene is named only where the DNA matches it firmly. Clone size is shown for a subset of rows, as once, few, many or a class of expanded clone.

size	V	J	D	DNA	CDR3
once	TRBV25-1	TRBJ2-1	TRBD1	TGTGCCAGCAGTGAACTGGCCCGGATGGGACAGGGTCTCCATGAGCAGTTCTTC	CASSELARMGQGLHEQFF
NA	TRBV7-3	TRBJ1-1	NA	TGTGCCAGCAGCCTACCGCCCGGTGAAGCTTTCTTT	CASSLPPGEAFF
NA	TRBV12-3/TRBV12-4	TRBJ2-5	NA	TGTGCCAGCAGTTTCGGGGAGACCCAGTACTTC	CASSFGETQYF
NA	TRBV28	TRBJ2-3	TRBD2	TGTGCCAGCACCTTAGCGGGAGTGCTAGTGGGAGATACGCAGTATTTT	CASTLAGVLVGDTQYF
NA	TRBV7-9	TRBJ1-3	TRBD1	TGTGCCAGCAGCCCCCCAACCGGGACAGGGTCTGGAAACACCATATATTTT	CASSPPTGTGSGNTIYF
NA	TRBV27	TRBJ2-5	NA	TGTGCCAGCAGTCCATGGCAGATAGGAGAAGAGACCCAGTACTTC	CASSPWQIGEETQYF
NA	TRBV15	TRBJ2-3	NA	TGTGCCACCAGCAGGGGCCCACAGAACACAGATACGCAGTATTTT	CATSRGPQNTDTQYF
NA	TRBV6-5	TRBJ2-7	NA	TGTGCCAGCCTCGGCGGGGTAGGGAGCTCCTACGAGCAGTACTTC	CASLGGVGSSYEQYF
NA	TRBV6-1	TRBJ1-2	TRBD1	TGTGCCAGCAGTGAAGAAGGGACAGGGACGCCCTATGGCTACACCTTC	CASSEEGTGTPYGYTF
NA	TRBV4-2	TRBJ1-4	TRBD1	TGTGCCAGCAGCCAAGTCAGCAGGGGGCTCATGGAAAAACTGTTTTTT	CASSQVSRGLMEKLFF
once	TRBV19	TRBJ1-1	NA	TGTGCCAGCCTACGGGGTGGGGTCACTGAAGCTTTCTTT	CASLRGGVTEAFF
once	TRBV11-2	TRBJ2-5	NA	TGTGCCAGCAGCTTACTGAGTGTCTACTCCCAAGAGACCCAGTACTTC	CASSLLSVYSQETQYF
once	TRBV2	TRBJ2-1	NA	TGTGCCAGCAGGATGGCTCTCAATGAGCAGTTCTTC	CASRMALNEQFF
few	TRBV19	TRBJ1-5	TRBD1	TGTGCCAGTAGGAAAGGGACAGGAGCTCAGGATAGCAATCAGCCCCAGCATTTT	CASRKGTGAQDSNQPQHF
NA	TRBV5-1	TRBJ1-5	NA	TGCGCCAGCAGCCCCGGCGGCAGGGACAATCAGCCCCAGCATTTT	CASSPGGRDNQPQHF
NA	TRBV5-6	TRBJ1-1	TRBD1	TGTGCCAGCAGCCCGGACAGGGACACTGAAGCTTTCTTT	CASSPDRDTEAFF
NA	TRBV25-1	TRBJ2-7	NA	TGTGCCAGCAGTGGCCTGCTAGGGGGAAAGGGGCCGTACGAGCAGTACTTC	CASSGLLGGKGPYEQYF
NA	TRBV28	TRBJ2-1	NA	TGTGCCAGCACGGGCGGCGGGCGGGTACGCGAGCAGTTCTTC	CASTGGGRVREQFF
NA	TRBV29-1	TRBJ1-2	NA	TGCAGCGTTGAGAATTCGGGATTTAACTATGGCTACACCTTC	CSVENSGFNYGYTF
NA	TRBV25-1	TRBJ1-1	NA	TGTGCCAGCAGTGAGGGGGGTGAAGCTTTCTTT	CASSEGGEAFF
NA	TRBV6-6	TRBJ2-7	NA	TGTGCCAGCAGTTACCAGACAGGTGGGGCCTCCTACGAGCAGTACTTC	CASSYQTGGASYEQYF
NA	TRBV7-3	TRBJ1-2	NA	TGTGCCAGCAGCGCCACAGGGTCCTATGGCTACACCTTC	CASSATGSYGYTF
few	TRBV5-1	TRBJ2-3	TRBD2	TGCGCCAGCAGCACCACTAGCGGGAGAGTACGGGATACGCAGTATTTT	CASSTTSGRVRDTQYF
NA	TRBV5-8	TRBJ2-2	TRBD2	TGTGCCAGCAGCTTGGTTCGGGAGGGCCGCACCGGGGAGCTGTTTTTT	CASSLVREGRTGELFF
NA	TRBV5-4	TRBJ1-3	NA	TGTGCCAGCAGCTTGGATAGGGGCTCTGGAAACACCATATATTTT	CASSLDRGSGNTIYF
NA	TRBV19	TRBJ1-4	NA	TGTGCCAGTAGTACAGGACTAACAACTAATGAAAAACTGTTTTTT	CASSTGLTTNEKLFF
NA	TRBV13	TRBJ1-5	NA	TGTGCCAGCAGCTTATCGAGGGGGAATCAGCCCCAGCATTTT	CASSLSRGNQPQHF
NA	TRBV30	TRBJ2-2	NA	TGTGCCTGGATCGGACTCCCCGGGGAGCTGTTTTTT	CAWIGLPGELFF
NA	TRBV6-5	TRBJ1-5	TRBD1	TGTGCCAGCAGCCGACAGGGGCTTGAAAATCAGCCCCAGCATTTT	CASSRQGLENQPQHF
once	TRBV7-9	TRBJ1-4	NA	TGTGCCAGCAGTTACGCGGACACCGAAAAACTGTTTTTT	CASSYADTEKLFF
NA	TRBV5-1	TRBJ2-7	TRBD1	TGCGCCAGCAGCTTTAAGGACAGGGATAACGAGCAGTACTTC	CASSFKDRDNEQYF
NA	TRBV7-9	TRBJ1-2	TRBD1	TGTGCCAGCAGCGGACAGGGCTTGCAACCTAACTATGGCTACACCTTC	CASSGQGLQPNYGYTF
NA	TRBV7-8	TRBJ2-1	TRBD2	TGTGCCAGCAGCTTCCCTAGACTAGCGGGAACCACCTACAATGAGCAGTTCTTC	CASSFPRLAGTTYNEQFF
NA	TRBV10-1	TRBJ1-3	NA	TGCGCCAGCAGTGGACAGAGCTCTGGAAACACCATATATTTT	CASSGQSSGNTIYF
few	TRBV9	TRBJ1-1	NA	TGTGCCAGCAGCGCTCAAACAGGGCTTTCGAACACTGAAGCTTTCTTT	CASSAQTGLSNTEAFF
NA	TRBV3-1/TRBV3-2	TRBJ1-1	TRBD1	TGTGCCAGCAGCCAAAGGCAGGGGGCGGCGATGAACACTGAAGCTTTCTTT	CASSQRQGAAMNTEAFF
few	TRBV7-3	TRBJ2-7	TRBD1	TGTGCCAGCAGCTCCGGGACAGGTTCCTACGAGCAGTACTTC	CASSSGTGSYEQYF
NA	TRBV27	TRBJ2-7	NA	TGTGCCAGCAAAGAACAGGGTTACGAGCAGTACTTC	CASKEQGYEQYF
NA	TRBV27	TRBJ2-7	TRBD1	TGTGCCAGCAGCAAACGGGGACAGGGACTCTACGAGCAGTACTTC	CASSKRGQGLYEQYF
NA	TRBV20-1	TRBJ1-1	NA	TGCAGTGCTAGAGACGGGCGGGGAGCTTTCTTT	CSARDGRGAFF
few	TRBV7-8	TRBJ1-2	NA	TGTGCCAGCAGCTCCGACAGTATCTATGGCTACACCTTC	CASSSDSIYGYTF
NA	TRBV27	TRBJ1-6	NA	TGTGCCAGCAGTCTAGTGAGCTCCTATAATTCACCCCTCCACTTT	CASSLVSSYNSPLHF
NA	TRBV19	TRBJ1-1	TRBD1	TGTGCCAGTAGTCCTTGGGACAGCTCGAACACTGAAGCTTTCTTT	CASSPWDSSNTEAFF
NA	TRBV4-1	TRBJ2-7	NA	TGCGCCAGCAGCCAGAAAAAGGAGGGGTTACGCTACGAGCAGTACTTC	CASSQKKEGLRYEQYF
NA	TRBV15	TRBJ2-7	TRBD1	TGTGCCACCAGCAGCACCGGGACAGTTACCTACGAGCAGTACTTC	CATSSTGTVTYEQYF
NA	TRBV4-1	TRBJ1-4	NA	TGCGCCAGCAGCCAAGACGAGCGCAGAAAGCCTCCTTATCATGAAAAACTGTTTTTT	CASSQDERRKPPYHEKLFF
NA	TRBV20-1	TRBJ1-5	TRBD1	TGCAGTGCTAGTTACGAGGGCAGGGGGAATCAGCCCCAGCATTTT	CSASYEGRGNQPQHF
once	TRBV7-6	TRBJ2-7	TRBD2	TGTGCCAGCAGTATTGGGGGGGACTTCTACGAGCAGTACTTC	CASSIGGDFYEQYF
NA	TRBV5-1	TRBJ2-3	TRBD2	TGCGCCAGCAGCACCGGACTAGCGGGAGTGGCAGATACGCAGTATTTT	CASSTGLAGVADTQYF